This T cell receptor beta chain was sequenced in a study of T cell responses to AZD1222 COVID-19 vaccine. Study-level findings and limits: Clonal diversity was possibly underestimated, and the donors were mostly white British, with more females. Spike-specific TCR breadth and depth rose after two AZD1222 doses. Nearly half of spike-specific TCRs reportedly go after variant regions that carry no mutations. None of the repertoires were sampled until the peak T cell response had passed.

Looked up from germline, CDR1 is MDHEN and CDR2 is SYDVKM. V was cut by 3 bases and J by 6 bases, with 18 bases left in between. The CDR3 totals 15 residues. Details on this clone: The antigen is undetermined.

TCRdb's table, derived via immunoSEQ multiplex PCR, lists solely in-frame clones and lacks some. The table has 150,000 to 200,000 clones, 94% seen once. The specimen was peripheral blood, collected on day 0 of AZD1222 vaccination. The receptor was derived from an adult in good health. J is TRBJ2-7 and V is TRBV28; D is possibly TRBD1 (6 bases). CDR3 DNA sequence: TGTGCCAGCAGTTTGGCCGACAGGCCATTGGGCGAGCAGTACTTC. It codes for CASSLADRPLGEQYF.